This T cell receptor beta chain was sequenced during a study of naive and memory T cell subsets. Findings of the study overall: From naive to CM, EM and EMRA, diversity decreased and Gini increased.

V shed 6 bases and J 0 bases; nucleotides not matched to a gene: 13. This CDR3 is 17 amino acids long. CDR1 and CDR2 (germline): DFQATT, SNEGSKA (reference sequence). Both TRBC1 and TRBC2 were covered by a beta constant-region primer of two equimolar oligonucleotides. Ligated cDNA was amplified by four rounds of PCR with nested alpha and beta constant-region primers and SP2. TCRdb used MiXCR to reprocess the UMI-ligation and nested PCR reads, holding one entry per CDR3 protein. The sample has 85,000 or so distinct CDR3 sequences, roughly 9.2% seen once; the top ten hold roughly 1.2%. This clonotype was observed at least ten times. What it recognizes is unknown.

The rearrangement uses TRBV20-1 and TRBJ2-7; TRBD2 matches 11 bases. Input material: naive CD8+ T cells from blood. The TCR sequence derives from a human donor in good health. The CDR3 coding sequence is TGCAGTGCCCCGAAGAGCGGGACTAGCGGTAACTCCTACGAGCAGTACTTC. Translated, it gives CSAPKSGTSGNSYEQYF.